These 18 T cell receptor beta chains were sequenced from one sample in a study of cytomegalovirus exposure and HLA in healthy donors. PCR used 60 Vbeta primers and 13 Jbeta primers. Method: immunoSEQ multiplex PCR; TCRdb's copy keeps in-frame clones and lacks some. Of 75,000 to 95,000 clones in the sample, 70% to 90% were seen once. The sample comprised PBMCs. The receptors originated from a woman aged 18 to 35 in good health and CMV-seropositive.

The J gene is TRBJ1-1, the V gene TRBV7-9; 9 bases map to TRBD1. This CDR3 spans 16 amino acids. The germline V gene encodes CDR1 SEHNR and CDR2 FQNEAQ (reference sequence). After removal of 5 bases from V and 3 bases from J, the junction contained 10 bases not matched to a gene. CDR3 residues: CASSAQGALLDTEAFF. The CDR3 DNA sequence: TGTGCCAGCAGCGCACAGGGGGCATTACTGGACACTGAAGCTTTCTTT.

The chain joins TRBV4-2 to TRBJ2-1; 10 nucleotides line up with TRBD2. V was clipped by 5 bases and J by 6 bases; unmatched bases: 10. This CDR3 is 16 amino acids long. Per germline, CDR1 LGHNA and CDR2 YNFKEQ. The CDR3 sequence: CASSEVASGGTNEQFF. Written as DNA, the CDR3 is TGTGCCAGCAGCGAAGTGGCTAGCGGGGGCACCAATGAGCAGTTCTTC.

The chain links TRBV30 to TRBJ1-4; 12 bases align to TRBD1. CDR1 GTSNPN and CDR2 SVGIG come from the germline V gene (reference sequence). V dropped 1 base and J dropped 7; count of bases not matched to a gene: 1. This CDR3 is built from 14 residues. CDR3 region: CAWSEGQGAEKLFF. CDR3 DNA: TGTGCCTGGAGTGAGGGACAGGGGGCTGAAAAACTGTTTTTT.

The genes are TRBV7-6 and TRBJ2-6; TRBD1 might be the D (6 bases). Germline assignment: CDR1 SGHVS and CDR2 FNYEAQ. The CDR3 consists of 16 residues. The ends were cut back, 5 bases at V and 0 bases at J, with 11 bases in the middle. The CDR3 DNA reads as TGTGCCAGCAGCCCGAGGACAGTCTCTGGGGCCAACGTCCTGACTTTC. This gives the protein CASSPRTVSGANVLTF.

The chain is built from TRBV15 and TRBJ1-5; D remains ambiguous. CDR3 length: 15 residues. Trimming removed 0 bases from V and 0 bases from J, with 6 bases in between. Germline CDR1 reads LNHNV; CDR2 reads YYDKDF (reference sequence). The CDR3 DNA is TGTGCCACCAGCAGAGATCCGCGTAGCAATCAGCCCCAGCATTTT. Amino acid sequence: CATSRDPRSNQPQHF.

The gene calls are TRBV5-1 and TRBJ1-1; a weak D match, TRBD1 (6 bases). V dropped 0 bases and J dropped 5 bases, with 11 bases sitting between them. Germline V gene data show CDR1 as SGHRS and CDR2 as YFSETQ. The CDR3 is made up of 14 amino acids. The CDR3, as DNA: TGCGCCAGCAGCTTGGTAGGGGGGGGGACTGAAGCTTTCTTT. This translates into CASSLVGGGTEAFF. Drawing the rest from reference TRBV5-1 and TRBJ1-1, the complete variable domain is KAGVTQTPRYLIKTRGQQVTLSCSPISGHRSVSWYQQTPGQGLQFLFEYFSETQRNKGNFPGRFSGRQFSNSRSEMNVSTLELGDSALYLCASSLVGGGTEAFFGQGTRLTVV.

The chain links TRBV18 to TRBJ2-6; possible D gene TRBD2, 6 bases. The CDR3 runs to 15 residues. The germline V gene encodes CDR1 KGHSH and CDR2 LQKENI. Trimming removed 2 bases at V and 2 bases at J, with 7 bases between. The DNA for the CDR3 is TGTGCCAGCTCACCATGGGAGGCTGGGGCCAACGTCCTGACTTTC. Translating gives CASSPWEAGANVLTF.

The rearrangement uses TRBV15 and TRBJ2-5, with 8 bases matching TRBD2. The CDR3 is 14 amino acids. Germline V CDR1 and CDR2: LNHNV, YYDKDF (reference sequence). V shed 8 bases, J shed 4 bases, and the junction held 9 bases outside the gene matches. Here the CDR3 DNA reads TGTGCCACCTCCCCCGGGGGGGCCGGAGAGACCCAGTACTTC. It codes for CATSPGGAGETQYF.

This sequence joins TRBV7-2 and TRBJ1-2, with D perhaps matching TRBD1 (5 bases). Trimming shortened V by 1 base and J by 1 base, and 16 bases separated the two germline ends. The CDR3 has 17 amino acids. CDR1 is SGHTA, CDR2 FQGNSA, per germline. CDR3 DNA: TGTGCCAGCAGCTTAGGGGGCATTCAGGAGGGTAACTATGGCTACACCTTC. Amino acid sequence: CASSLGGIQEGNYGYTF.

The CDR3 is CASSWNSGSPSYNEQFF. In DNA form, the CDR3 reads TGCGCCAGCAGCTGGAACTCAGGGTCACCCTCCTACAATGAGCAGTTCTTC. The J gene is TRBJ2-1, the V gene TRBV5-1; possibly TRBD1 for D (5 bases). Trimming cost V 3 bases and J 0 bases, with 16 bases left between them. CDR3 size: 17 residues. CDR1 is SGHRS, CDR2 YFSETQ, per germline.

V and J are TRBV10-2 and TRBJ2-7; 9 nucleotides line up with TRBD1. This CDR3 region has 16 residues. Germline V gene data show CDR1 as WSHSY and CDR2 as SAAADI. V was pared by 4 bases and J by 3 bases, with 10 bases of the junction left unmatched. The CDR3 sequence: CASSGPGTGLSYEQYF. CDR3 in DNA: TGCGCCAGCAGTGGCCCAGGGACAGGGCTTAGCTACGAGCAGTACTTC.

This sequence joins TRBV7-8 and TRBJ1-2, with no clear D. This CDR3 has 20 amino acids. V shed 2 bases and J shed 8 bases, with 33 bases lying between them. Per the germline V gene, CDR1 is SGHVS and CDR2 is FQNEAQ. Here the CDR3 DNA reads TGTGCCAGCAGCTTATCTCATATAGCGGGCAGACATCGAGGAGCCTGCGGCTACACCTTC. Amino acids: CASSLSHIAGRHRGACGYTF.

This clone was seen just once. The V call is TRBV28, the J call TRBJ2-2; TRBD2 is a possible D gene (6 bases). The CDR3 runs 12 residues. Germline CDR1 reads MDHEN; CDR2 reads SYDVKM. V lost 8 bases and J 11 bases, leaving 15 bases between the germline ends. CDR3 sequence reads: CASSGRGIELFF. DNA of the CDR3: TGTGCCAGCTCAGGGCGGGGTATCGAGCTGTTTTTT.

This clone appeared a single time. The rearrangement uses TRBV28 and TRBJ2-1, with D possibly being TRBD1 (6 bases). V was clipped by 5 bases and J by 0 bases, with 14 bases between them. Germline lookup yields CDR1 MDHEN and CDR2 SYDVKM. The CDR3 loop spans 16 amino acids. CDR3 sequence (DNA): TGTGCCAGCAGTGCCCCGGACAGCAGCTCCTACAATGAGCAGTTCTTC. Translation: CASSAPDSSSYNEQFF.

This rearrangement joins TRBV6-6 to TRBJ1-2; D not resolved. Trimming took 5 bases from V and 3 from J, leaving 10 bases between them. The CDR3 sequence is 13 residues long. Germline V gene sequence: CDR1 MNHNY, CDR2 SVGAGI (reference sequence). The CDR3 sequence: CASSRETHYGYTF. The CDR3 coding sequence is TGTGCCAGCAGTCGGGAGACCCACTATGGCTACACCTTC.

The chain links TRBV29-1 to TRBJ1-1, with 10 bases identical to TRBD1. V gave up 5 bases and J gave up 6 bases; unmatched junction bases: 6. The CDR3 consists of 13 residues. Germline V gene lookup returns CDR1 SQVTM and CDR2 ANQGSEA. The CDR3 region has the DNA TGCAGCGTTCTGGGACAGGGGATCCCTGAAGCTTTCTTT. Translating gives CSVLGQGIPEAFF.

The chain carries TRBV29-1 and TRBJ1-3; weak D call: TRBD1 (6 bases). The CDR3 sequence is 15 residues long. CDR1 is SQVTM, CDR2 ANQGSEA, per germline. The V end was cut by 0 bases, the J end by 0 bases, with 9 bases between. The CDR3 sequence is CSVEDLDSSGNTIYF. The CDR3 coding sequence is TGCAGCGTTGAAGATCTGGACAGCTCTGGAAACACCATATATTTT.

V usage is TRBV27 and J usage is TRBJ2-7; TRBD1 might be the D (6 bases). Germline V CDR1 and CDR2: MNHEY, SMNVEV (reference sequence). This CDR3 is 15 amino acids long. The V gene lost 5 bases and the J gene lost 1 base, with 15 bases spanning the gap. The CDR3 nucleotides read TGTGCCAGCAGTCAACCGGGACATATATCCTACGAGCAGTACTTC. Protein: CASSQPGHISYEQYF.